This T cell receptor (beta chain) came from a study of Graves' ophthalmopathy and Graves' hyperthyroidism. Germline loops: CDR1 SGHRS, CDR2 YFSETQ. Trimming removed 0 bases from V and 4 bases from J, with 16 bases in between. CDR3 length: 17 residues. This clonotype was picked up many times. Included hyperthyroidism patients were aged 18 to 65 and newly diagnosed (under 2 months' duration). Investigators amplified TCR beta CDR3 regions from RNA transcripts. Investigators did first-round RT-PCR with HTBI primers, then second-round multiplex PCR. Each CDR3 protein gets one entry after TCRdb re-called the multiplex PCR reads with MiXCR. The profile shows some 370,000 distinct CDR3 sequences, about 18% of them singletons.

The sequencing input was peripheral blood. The clonotype was recovered from an adult woman with stable Graves' hyperthyroidism. The rearrangement joins TRBV5-1 to TRBJ2-2; D unresolved. CDR3 in amino acids: CASSLGGTALVTGELFF. For the CDR3, the DNA is TGCGCCAGCAGCTTGGGGGGAACAGCTCTTGTCACCGGGGAGCTGTTTTTT.